This T cell receptor beta chain was recorded in a study of T-cell reconstitution after alpha-beta-depleted transplantation in children. Germline V gene sequence: CDR1 MNHNS, CDR2 SASEGT. CDR3 length equals 14 residues. Library preparation (for TCRbeta) was performed with unique molecular identifiers. One entry per CDR3 protein, called by TCRdb with MiXCR from the PCR reads. In the table there are 80,000 or so distinct CDR3 sequences, 13% to 15% of which are singletons. General study findings and limits: Day-60 TCRbeta diversity that was high in some patients was derived from surviving recipient T cells and thymic progenitors. One year post-transplant, T-cell counts and diversity were largely derived from T cells produced anew.

Turning to this clonotype: Its matching antigen is unknown. One junction end does not reproduce the germline sequence, and a read error may be involved.

The sample was PBMCs, mostly from graft donor cells, taken 180 days after TCRalphabeta/CD19-depleted stem cell transplant. J is TRBJ1-1 and V is TRBV6-1; 7 bases match TRBD1. This clonotype was sampled from a male patient aged 2 to 9 who had a stem cell transplant for acute lymphoblastic leukemia, so the T cells may come from the graft donor. The CDR3 bases are TGTGCCAGCAGGGAAGACAGGGATCGGGGTGAAGCTTTCTTT. Its translation: CASREDRDRGEAFF.